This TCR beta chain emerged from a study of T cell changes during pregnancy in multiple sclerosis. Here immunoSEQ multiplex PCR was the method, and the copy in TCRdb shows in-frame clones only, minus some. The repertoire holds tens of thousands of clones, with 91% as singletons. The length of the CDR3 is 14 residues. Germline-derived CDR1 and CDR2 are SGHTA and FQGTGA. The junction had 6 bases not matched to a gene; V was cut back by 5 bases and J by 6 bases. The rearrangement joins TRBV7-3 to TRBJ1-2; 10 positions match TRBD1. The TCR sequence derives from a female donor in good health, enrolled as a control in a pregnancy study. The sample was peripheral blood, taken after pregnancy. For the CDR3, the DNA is TGTGCCAGCAGCCCGACAGGGGGCCGGGATGGCTACACCTTC. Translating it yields CASSPTGGRDGYTF.